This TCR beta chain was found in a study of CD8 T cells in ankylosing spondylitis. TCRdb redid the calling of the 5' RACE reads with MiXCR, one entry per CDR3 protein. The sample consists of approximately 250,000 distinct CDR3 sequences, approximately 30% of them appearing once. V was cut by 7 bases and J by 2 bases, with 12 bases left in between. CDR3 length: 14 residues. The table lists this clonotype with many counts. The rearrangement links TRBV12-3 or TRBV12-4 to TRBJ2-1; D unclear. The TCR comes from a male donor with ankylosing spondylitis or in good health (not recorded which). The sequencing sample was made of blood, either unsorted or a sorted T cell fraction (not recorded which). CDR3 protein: CASTTPATYNEQFF. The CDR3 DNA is TGTGCCAGCACCACCCCGGCCACCTACAATGAGCAGTTCTTC.